Below are 27 T cell receptor beta chains sequenced from a single sample in a study of radiotherapy plus CTLA-4 blockade in lung cancer. The repertoire was sequenced with immunoSEQ multiplex PCR; TCRdb's copy has only in-frame clones and lacks some. The table records approximately 80,000 clones, roughly 70% of them present only once. The material sequenced was peripheral blood, taken from a patient treated with radiotherapy plus ipilimumab. All receptors come from a human donor with non-small cell lung cancer whose response to radiotherapy plus ipilimumab could not be evaluated.

This clone counts as medium-sized (0.01 to 0.1%). The chain carries TRBV28 and TRBJ2-1, with D unclear. Trimming shortened V by 3 bases and J by 9 bases, and 9 bases separated the two germline ends. The V gene's germline CDR1 is MDHEN and CDR2 SYDVKM. This CDR3 is 12 amino acids long. The CDR3 coding sequence is TGTGCCAGCAGTTTCGAAGTGAGTGAGCAGTTCTTC. Amino acid sequence: CASSFEVSEQFF.

The chain couples TRBV5-1 to TRBJ2-7, with TRBD2 identical over 7 bases. The trim removed 2 bases at V and 0 bases at J, leaving 5 bases unmatched. The germline CDR1 and CDR2 sequences are SGHRS and YFSETQ. CDR3 length equals 15 residues. The CDR3 loop reads CASSFDGGNSYEQYF. The CDR3, as DNA: TGCGCCAGCAGCTTTGACGGGGGGAACTCCTACGAGCAGTACTTC.

The chain joins TRBV29-1 to TRBJ2-3; TRBD1 aligns across 8 bases. Germline V gives CDR1 SQVTM, CDR2 ANQGSEA. The CDR3 is 12 residues long. V lost 7 bases to trimming and J lost 9 bases; unmatched junction nucleotides: 9. The CDR3, as DNA: TGCAGCGGACCCGGACAGGGAGGCACGCAGTATTTT. This sequence encodes CSGPGQGGTQYF.

The chain is built from TRBV2 and TRBJ2-3; 10 positions agree with TRBD2. Germline CDR1 reads SNHLY; CDR2 reads FYNNEI. J gave up 7 bases and V 3 bases, and 10 bases lay outside the gene matches. The CDR3 runs to 16 residues. This CDR3 reads CASSDELAGIGHTQYF. Here the CDR3 DNA reads TGTGCCAGCAGTGATGAACTAGCGGGAATTGGTCATACGCAGTATTTT.

This chain joins TRBV4-1 and TRBJ2-7, with 10 bases aligning to TRBD1. Trimming at V came to 0 bases and at J to 3 bases, leaving 8 bases not matched to a gene. The CDR3 is made up of 17 amino acids. CDR1 and CDR2 (germline): MGHRA, YSYEKL. Here the CDR3 reads CASSQESLGDRGYEQYF. DNA for the CDR3: TGCGCCAGCAGCCAAGAGTCTCTCGGGGACAGGGGCTACGAGCAGTACTTC.

This CDR3 is CASSRGGTSGTGTQYF. CDR3 bases: TGTGCCAGCAGTCGGGGAGGGACTAGCGGGACAGGGACCCAGTACTTC. The rearrangement joins TRBV27 to TRBJ2-5, with 13 bases lining up with TRBD2. The CDR3 extends over 16 amino acids. Germline V CDR1 and CDR2: MNHEY, SMNVEV (reference sequence). J was trimmed by 7 bases and V by 5 bases; bases with no gene match: 10.

The chain is built from TRBV5-5 and TRBJ1-4, with D tentatively TRBD1 (5 bases). CDR1 and CDR2 from the germline V gene are SGHKS and YYEKEE (reference sequence). Trimming stripped 0 bases from V and 4 bases from J, with 13 bases between. The length of the CDR3 is 16 residues. CDR3: CASSLGRAIFNEKLFF. Written as DNA, the CDR3 is TGTGCCAGCAGCTTGGGCAGGGCGATCTTTAATGAAAAACTGTTTTTT.

This chain joins TRBV4-1 and TRBJ1-6; TRBD1 aligns across 8 bases. V was pared by 1 base and J by 8 bases, with 7 bases of the junction left unmatched. This CDR3 is 16 amino acids long. CDR1 is MGHRA, CDR2 YSYEKL, per germline. CDR3 nucleotide sequence: TGCGCCAGCAGCCAAGGCAGGGGGCGCAGGGATTCACCCCTCCACTTT. Translation gives CASSQGRGRRDSPLHF.

V gene TRBV2 combines with J gene TRBJ1-1, with 8 bases that match TRBD1. CDR1 and CDR2 (germline): SNHLY, FYNNEI. The CDR3 is 14 amino acids. V was clipped by 7 bases and J by 1 base; unmatched bases: 5. The CDR3 DNA is TGTGCCAGCAATACTGACAGGGGGAACACTGAAGCTTTCTTT. This codes for CASNTDRGNTEAFF.

This clone was seen only a few times. The V gene is TRBV9, the J gene TRBJ2-1, with 7 positions matching TRBD2. CDR1 and CDR2 from the germline V gene are SGDLS and YYNGEE. This CDR3 is 16 amino acids long. J gave up 4 bases and V 0 bases, and 7 bases lay outside the gene matches. The CDR3 spells CASSVGLAVRYNEQFF. For the CDR3, the DNA is TGTGCCAGCAGCGTAGGTCTAGCGGTACGGTACAATGAGCAGTTCTTC.

The sample holds a few counts of this clone. The chain is built from TRBV10-3 and TRBJ1-4; tentatively, D is TRBD1 (6 bases). The V and J ends lost 2 bases and 7 bases respectively, with 26 bases between them. The germline gives CDR1 ENHRY, CDR2 SYGVKD. This CDR3 has 19 amino acids. This chain's CDR3 is CAISEPRSSPGGKGEKLFF. CDR3 sequence (DNA): TGTGCCATCAGTGAGCCTCGAAGTTCCCCGGGGGGCAAGGGTGAAAAACTGTTTTTT.

The V gene is TRBV11-2, the J gene TRBJ2-5; 7 positions agree with TRBD1. Germline assignment: CDR1 SGHAT and CDR2 FQNNGV. The ends lost 1 base at V and 4 bases at J; junction bases unmatched: 9. CDR3 size: 16 residues. The CDR3 protein is CASSLVGNRGTETQYF. The DNA for the CDR3 is TGTGCCAGCAGCTTAGTCGGTAACAGGGGTACAGAGACCCAGTACTTC. Full variable domain (rest looked up from reference TRBV11-2 and TRBJ2-5): EAGVAQSPRYKIIEKRQSVAFWCNPISGHATLYWYQQILGQGPKLLIQFQNNGVVDDSQLPKDRFSAERLKGVDSTLKIQPAKLEDSAVYLCASSLVGNRGTETQYFGPGTRLLVL.

For the CDR3, the DNA is TGCAGCATGAGGCCCATACAGGACTATGGCTACACCTTC. Protein: CSMRPIQDYGYTF. V gene TRBV29-1 combines with J gene TRBJ1-2; perhaps TRBD1 as D (5 bases). V gave up 8 bases and J gave up 3 bases, with 16 bases separating them. The CDR3 has 13 amino acids. CDR1 and CDR2 (germline): SQVTM, ANQGSEA.

The V call is TRBV25-1, the J call TRBJ2-3, with 10 nucleotides matching TRBD2. The CDR3 length is 16 residues. Germline V gene lookup returns CDR1 MGHDK and CDR2 SYGVNS. V lost 6 bases to trimming and J lost 0 bases; unmatched junction nucleotides: 6. CDR3 amino acids: CASRRAGGPSTDTQYF. CDR3 DNA sequence: TGTGCCAGCAGAAGAGCGGGGGGGCCTAGCACAGATACGCAGTATTTT.

This clone was detected a few times. This rearrangement joins TRBV5-6 to TRBJ2-5, with 8 bases aligning to TRBD1. CDR1 SGHDT and CDR2 YYEEEE come from the germline V gene. The V and J ends lost 2 bases and 5 bases, in that order; junction bases with no gene match: 11. This CDR3 has 16 residues. The CDR3 reads CASSLTGGPSGETQYF. The DNA for the CDR3 is TGTGCCAGCAGCTTAACAGGGGGTCCCTCGGGCGAGACCCAGTACTTC. The whole variable domain, remainder taken from reference TRBV5-6 and TRBJ2-5, is DAGVTQSPTHLIKTRGQQVTLRCSPKSGHDTVSWYQQALGQGPQFIFQYYEEEERQRGNFPDRFSGHQFPNYSSELNVNALLLGDSALYLCASSLTGGPSGETQYFGPGTRLLVL.

This chain connects TRBV19 to TRBJ1-5; 7 positions match TRBD1. The CDR3 runs to 14 residues. V was clipped by 7 bases and J by 5 bases; unmatched bases: 8. Germline V gene sequence: CDR1 LNHDA, CDR2 SQIVND (reference sequence). In nucleotides, the CDR3 is TGTGCCAGTATGAGACAGGGAAGGGATCAGCCCCAGCATTTT. Amino acids: CASMRQGRDQPQHF.

The chain is built from TRBV27 and TRBJ2-5; 7 nucleotides align to TRBD1. This CDR3 has 13 residues. The V gene's germline CDR1 is MNHEY and CDR2 SMNVEV (reference sequence). Unmatched junction bases numbered 2, after V lost 2 bases and J lost 5 bases. CDR3 sequence reads: CASSLNRGETQYF. For the CDR3, the DNA is TGTGCCAGCAGTTTAAACAGGGGTGAGACCCAGTACTTC.

The V gene is TRBV7-2, the J gene TRBJ2-5; TRBD2 matches 12 bases. The CDR3 loop spans 16 amino acids. The V and J ends lost 5 bases and 9 bases, in that order; junction bases with no gene match: 13. The V gene's germline CDR1 is SGHTA and CDR2 FQGNSA. Here the CDR3 DNA reads TGTGCCAGCAGCCCCAGGACTAGCGGGGCCCCCTTATCCCAGTACTTC. The encoded protein is CASSPRTSGAPLSQYF.

About this clone itself: Relative to the germline gene, one junction end is altered; a read error may explain this. The chain employs TRBV7-9 and TRBJ2-2, with 7 positions matching TRBD2. The CDR3 covers 13 residues. Per the germline V gene, CDR1 is SEHNR and CDR2 is FQNEAQ (reference sequence). This CDR3 reads CVSSQLAAGELFF. CDR3 DNA: TGTGTCAGCAGCCAGCTAGCGGCCGGGGAGCTGTTTTTT.

The chain carries TRBV9 and TRBJ1-2; D is uncertain. Germline-derived CDR1 and CDR2 are SGDLS and YYNGEE. This CDR3 is built from 13 residues. Trimming left V 3 bases short and J 3 bases short, with 9 bases between. For the CDR3, the DNA is TGTGCCAGCAGCGGCATACACCACTATGGCTACACCTTC. This codes for CASSGIHHYGYTF.

The CDR3 reads CASSIGLGDQPQHF. DNA of the CDR3: TGTGCCAGTAGTATAGGGCTAGGGGATCAGCCCCAGCATTTT. The rearrangement links TRBV19 to TRBJ1-5; D perhaps matches TRBD1 (5 bases). V lost 1 base and J 5 bases, leaving 9 bases between the germline ends. CDR3 size: 14 residues. The germline gives CDR1 LNHDA, CDR2 SQIVND (reference sequence). The full variable domain, its missing parts supplied by reference TRBV19 and TRBJ1-5, is DGGITQSPKYLFRKEGQNVTLSCEQNLNHDAMYWYRQDPGQGLRLIYYSQIVNDFQKGDIAEGYSVSREKKESFPLTVTSAQKNPTAFYLCASSIGLGDQPQHFGDGTRLSIL.

J is TRBJ2-3 and V is TRBV6-1; maybe TRBD2 (6 bases). The V end lost 0 bases, the J end lost 1 base, and 14 bases lay between the germline ends. This CDR3 is 17 amino acids long. Germline V CDR1 and CDR2: MNHNS, SASEGT. The CDR3 sequence is CASSEALGGSGTDTQYF. DNA for the CDR3: TGTGCCAGCAGTGAAGCCCTGGGGGGTAGCGGCACAGATACGCAGTATTTT.

V gene TRBV11-2 combines with J gene TRBJ2-7; 7 nucleotides line up with TRBD1. CDR3 size: 15 residues. V trimming: 5 bases; J trimming: 2 bases; junction bases outside the gene matches: 9. Germline CDR1 reads SGHAT; CDR2 reads FQNNGV. The CDR3 loop reads CASSLGQASTYEQYF. The CDR3 coding sequence is TGTGCCAGCAGCCTCGGACAGGCCTCGACCTACGAGCAGTACTTC.

The chain joins TRBV12-1 to TRBJ1-1; the D segment call TRBD1 is taken from the table without a DNA check. TRBV12-1 is shown as a pseudogene. CDR3 size: 16 residues. The CDR3 loop reads CASSSAGQGGSAEAFF. The DNA for the CDR3 is TGTGCCAGCAGCTCCGCAGGACAGGGGGGTAGCGCTGAAGCTTTCTTT.

V is TRBV27 and J is TRBJ2-7, with 10 positions matching TRBD1. The CDR3 totals 17 residues. Per the germline V gene, CDR1 is MNHEY and CDR2 is SMNVEV (reference sequence). The junction had 12 bases not matched to a gene; V was cut back by 1 base and J by 6 bases. The CDR3 loop is CASSLLPPGTGAVEQYF. CDR3 sequence (DNA): TGTGCCAGCAGTTTATTACCCCCCGGGACAGGGGCGGTCGAGCAGTACTTC.

The chain is built from TRBV4-1 and TRBJ1-3; D is uncertain. Germline lookup yields CDR1 MGHRA and CDR2 YSYEKL. The CDR3 runs to 16 residues. Trimming took 1 base from V and 0 from J, leaving 10 bases between them. CDR3 in amino acids: CASSQASGLSGNTIYF. DNA of the CDR3: TGCGCCAGCAGCCAAGCCTCTGGCCTCTCTGGAAACACCATATATTTT.

V and J are TRBV27 and TRBJ2-7; D possibly corresponds to TRBD2 (6 bases). V was shortened by 6 bases and J by 2 bases, with 14 bases between the two germline ends. CDR1 and CDR2 (germline): MNHEY, SMNVEV (reference sequence). CDR3 length: 14 residues. CDR3 protein: CASSPGTETYEQYF. The CDR3, as DNA: TGTGCCAGCAGCCCCGGGACTGAGACCTACGAGCAGTACTTC.